This TCR beta chain was identified during a study of cytomegalovirus exposure and HLA in healthy donors. About this clone: What it binds is unknown.

Findings of the study overall: The authors enumerated 180 or so TCR beta chains as linked to cytomegalovirus. A link between a missense DCLRE1C variant and TCR beta V- and J-gene trimming emerged from a later analysis. Roughly even sequencing depth across donors was the assumption behind the presence/absence analyses.

PCR amplification relied on 60 Vbeta primers (plus 13 Jbeta primers). Sequencing used immunoSEQ multiplex PCR; TCRdb keeps in-frame clones, though not all of them. The sample's table shows more than 140,000 clones. V lost 3 bases and J 10 bases, leaving 13 bases between the germline ends. This CDR3 has 13 amino acids. Germline V gives CDR1 SGHAT, CDR2 FQNNGV. This chain uses TRBV11-2 with TRBJ2-1; no reliable D call. This TCR was sampled from a woman under 30 in good health and CMV-seronegative. The sample comprised PBMCs. The CDR3 DNA sequence: TGTGCCAGCAGCTTTGGAAGCGAGAAAGAGCAGTTCTTC. It is translated as CASSFGSEKEQFF.